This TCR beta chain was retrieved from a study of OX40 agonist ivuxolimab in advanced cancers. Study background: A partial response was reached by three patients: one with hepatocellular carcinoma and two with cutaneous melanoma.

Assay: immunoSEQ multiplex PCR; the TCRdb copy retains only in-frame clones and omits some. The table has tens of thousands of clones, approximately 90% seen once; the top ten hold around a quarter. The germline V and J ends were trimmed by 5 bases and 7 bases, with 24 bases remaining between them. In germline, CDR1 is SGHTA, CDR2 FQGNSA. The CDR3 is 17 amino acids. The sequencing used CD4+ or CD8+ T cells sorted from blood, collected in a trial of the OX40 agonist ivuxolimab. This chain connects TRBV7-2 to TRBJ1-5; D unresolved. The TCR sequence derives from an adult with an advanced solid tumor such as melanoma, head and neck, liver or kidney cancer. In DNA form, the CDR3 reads TGTGCCAGCAGCCCAGAGGGTAGTGGAAGAGGGTGGCAGCCCCAGCATTTT. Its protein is CASSPEGSGRGWQPQHF.